These 7 T cell receptor beta chains originate from one sample sequenced in a study of blood T cells in healthy people across ages. The second PCR ran about 6 to 12 cycles with a sample-barcoded 5' primer and J-beta primers. TCRdb independently ran MiXCR on the 5' RACE reads; one entry per CDR3 protein. The sample holds about 640,000 distinct CDR3 sequences, under 70% seen once. Sequencing was performed on blood. These receptors came from a man aged 55 to 70 in good health.

The V call is TRBV5-1, the J call TRBJ1-2, with 7 bases that match TRBD1. Trimming took 4 bases from V and 7 from J; bases not matched to a gene: 7. The CDR3 totals 13 residues. Germline CDR1 reads SGHRS; CDR2 reads YFSETQ. The chain's CDR3 is CASSIGQEPGYTF. Here the CDR3 DNA reads TGCGCCAGCAGCATAGGACAGGAACCTGGCTACACCTTC. Drawing the rest from reference TRBV5-1 and TRBJ1-2, the complete variable domain is KAGVTQTPRYLIKTRGQQVTLSCSPISGHRSVSWYQQTPGQGLQFLFEYFSETQRNKGNFPGRFSGRQFSNSRSEMNVSTLELGDSALYLCASSIGQEPGYTFGSGTRLTVV.

Only one count was recorded for this clonotype. The CDR3 DNA reads TGCAGCGTTGCGGGACTAACTAGCACAGATACGCAGTATTTT. Translating it yields CSVAGLTSTDTQYF. J is TRBJ2-3 and V is TRBV29-1; 7 bases map to TRBD2. Germline V gene lookup returns CDR1 SQVTM and CDR2 ANQGSEA. This CDR3 comprises 14 residues. V gave up 4 bases and J gave up 0 bases; unmatched junction bases: 4.

This chain links TRBV5-6 with TRBJ2-1; TRBD1 matches 10 bases. Judging by the DNA end, TRBJ2-7 fits better; the J call may be wrong. CDR3 length: 16 residues. Germline-derived CDR1 and CDR2 are SGHDT and YYEEEE. The CDR3 sequence is CASSRDRGQRYNEQYF. CDR3 in DNA: TGTGCCAGCAGCCGGGACAGGGGCCAACGTTACAATGAGCAGTACTTC.

This clonotype occurred a few times. V usage is TRBV20-1 and J usage is TRBJ2-1; TRBD2 might be the D (6 bases). Between the trimmed V and J ends, which lost 0 bases and 5 bases, there was a span of 14 bases. Per germline, CDR1 DFQATT and CDR2 SNEGSKA (reference sequence). The CDR3 has 15 residues. The CDR3 region has the DNA TGCAGTGCTAGAGATGGGACGGGGGTCGACAATGAGCAGTTCTTC. It codes for CSARDGTGVDNEQFF.

This rearrangement joins TRBV7-9 to TRBJ2-3, with 7 nucleotides matching TRBD2. V was clipped by 5 bases and J by 5 bases; unmatched bases: 13. CDR1 and CDR2 (germline): SEHNR, FQNEAQ (reference sequence). This CDR3 has 16 residues. CDR3 protein: CASSRPGTGGGDTQYF. CDR3 sequence (DNA): TGTGCCAGCAGCCGACCCGGGACTGGGGGGGGAGATACGCAGTATTTT.

In this sample, this clonotype turned up a few times. This chain connects TRBV24-1 to TRBJ1-2; no definite D call. CDR3 length: 14 residues. Germline assignment: CDR1 KGHDR and CDR2 SFDVKD. V was shortened by 4 bases and J by 1 base, with 9 bases between the two germline ends. As DNA, the CDR3 is TGTGCCACCAGTGACCCCGACTTTAACTATGGCTACACCTTC. This gives the protein CATSDPDFNYGYTF.

The gene calls are TRBV27 and TRBJ2-3, with D perhaps TRBD2 (5 bases). The CDR3 contains 14 residues. Per the germline V gene, CDR1 is MNHEY and CDR2 is SMNVEV (reference sequence). Trimming took 7 bases from V and 11 from J, leaving 22 bases between them. In DNA, the CDR3 is TGTGCCAGCAAACGACCAGAGGGCTCCGAGGGGCAGTATTTT. This gives the protein CASKRPEGSEGQYF.